This T cell receptor (beta chain) was sequenced for a study of shared T cell receptors in the human thymus. Sequencing was performed with immunoSEQ multiplex PCR; in TCRdb, only in-frame clones are kept and a portion is missing. The sample shows about 610,000 clones, 88% of them seen only once. This clone has only one observation. The V and J ends lost 4 bases and 6 bases respectively, with 11 bases between them. The CDR3 contains 13 residues. The germline CDR1 and CDR2 sequences are SGHRS and YFSETQ. The same sample was also studied in work on human thymus T cells. That paper notes: Samples came from healthy Finnish infants during open corrective cardiac surgery. Thymic tissue was derived from resections collected during corrective heart surgery. Usage of V and J genes appeared biased in thymic and blood repertoires.

The V and J genes are TRBV5-1 and TRBJ2-1; possibly TRBD2 for D (6 bases). Sequenced sample: thymocytes. This TCR came from a boy less than two years old with a congenital heart defect. The CDR3 nucleotides are TGCGCCAGCAGCGCGGGGCCCGGCAATGAGCAGTTCTTC. This gives the protein CASSAGPGNEQFF.